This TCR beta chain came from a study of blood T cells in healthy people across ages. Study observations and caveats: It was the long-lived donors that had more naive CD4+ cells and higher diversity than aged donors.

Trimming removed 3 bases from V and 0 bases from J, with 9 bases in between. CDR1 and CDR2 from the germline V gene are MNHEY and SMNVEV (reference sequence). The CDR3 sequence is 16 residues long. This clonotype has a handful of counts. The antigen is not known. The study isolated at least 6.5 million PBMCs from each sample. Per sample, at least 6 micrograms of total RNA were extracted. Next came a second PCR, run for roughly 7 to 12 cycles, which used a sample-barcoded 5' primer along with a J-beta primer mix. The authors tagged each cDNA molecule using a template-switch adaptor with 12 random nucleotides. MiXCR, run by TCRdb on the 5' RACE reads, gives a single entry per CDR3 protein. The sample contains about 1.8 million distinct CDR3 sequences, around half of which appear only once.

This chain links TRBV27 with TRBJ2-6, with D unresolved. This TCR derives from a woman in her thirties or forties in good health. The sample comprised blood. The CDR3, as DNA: TGTGCCAGCAGTTTTAACGCTGTCTCTGGGGCCAACGTCCTGACTTTC. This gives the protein CASSFNAVSGANVLTF. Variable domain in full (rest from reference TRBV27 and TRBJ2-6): EAQVTQNPRYLITVTGKKLTVTCSQNMNHEYMSWYRQDPGLGLRQIYYSMNVEVTDKGDVPEGYKVSRKEKRNFPLILESPSPNQTSLYFCASSFNAVSGANVLTFGAGSRLTVL.